A selection of T cell receptor beta chains follows, all from one sample in a study of post-analysis software for immune sequencing data. MiXCR, run by TCRdb on the PCR reads, gives a single entry per CDR3 protein. The sample carries almost 700,000 distinct CDR3 sequences, 55% to 60% recorded once. The sample comprised blood. Receptor source: a girl aged 2 to 10 with multiple sclerosis. The CDR3 runs from the conserved cysteine through the conserved F or W. The order of the fields is V gene, J gene, D gene, clone size, CDR3 protein, CDR3 DNA. The D gene is left open where the match is weak. Where a row states a size, it is once, few, many or the class of an expanded clone; other rows omit it.

V gene: TRBV9
J gene: TRBJ1-1
D gene: -
clone size: -
CDR3 protein: CASSVSGSDTEAFF
CDR3 DNA: TGTGCCAGCAGCGTTTCCGGCAGTGACACTGAAGCTTTCTTT

V gene: TRBV12-3/TRBV12-4
J gene: TRBJ2-1
D gene: -
clone size: few
CDR3 protein: CASRKALRVEQFF
CDR3 DNA: TGTGCCAGCAGGAAAGCTCTGAGGGTTGAGCAGTTCTTC

V gene: TRBV10-1
J gene: TRBJ1-6
D gene: -
clone size: -
CDR3 protein: CANPDSYSPLHF
CDR3 DNA: TGCGCCAATCCGGACAGCTATTCACCCCTCCACTTT

V gene: TRBV12-3/TRBV12-4
J gene: TRBJ2-5
D gene: -
clone size: few
CDR3 protein: CASSLNTGQETQYF
CDR3 DNA: TGTGCCAGCAGTTTAAACACAGGCCAAGAGACCCAGTACTTC

V gene: TRBV12-3/TRBV12-4
J gene: TRBJ2-1
D gene: TRBD1
clone size: -
CDR3 protein: CASSFVRAGGIGNEQFF
CDR3 DNA: TGTGCCAGCAGTTTCGTTAGGGCAGGGGGCATCGGAAATGAGCAGTTCTTC

V gene: TRBV7-9
J gene: TRBJ2-1
D gene: -
clone size: -
CDR3 protein: CASSFPQGDEQFF
CDR3 DNA: TGTGCCAGCAGCTTCCCCCAAGGAGATGAGCAGTTCTTC

V gene: TRBV6-5
J gene: TRBJ2-7
D gene: TRBD2
clone size: -
CDR3 protein: CASRISGNSYEQYF
CDR3 DNA: TGTGCCAGCAGGATCAGCGGGAACTCCTACGAGCAGTACTTC

V gene: TRBV20-1
J gene: TRBJ2-1
D gene: -
clone size: -
CDR3 protein: CSASGSRGFGEQFF
CDR3 DNA: TGCAGTGCTAGTGGGTCTAGAGGGTTCGGTGAGCAGTTCTTC

V gene: TRBV6-1
J gene: TRBJ1-6
D gene: -
clone size: -
CDR3 protein: CATLTTGWGARGSPLHF
CDR3 DNA: TGTGCCACTCTAACTACCGGTTGGGGGGCGAGGGGGTCACCCCTCCACTTT

V gene: TRBV12-3/TRBV12-4
J gene: TRBJ2-1
D gene: -
clone size: -
CDR3 protein: CANSPSWRPPSEQFF
CDR3 DNA: TGTGCCAACAGTCCGTCCTGGCGGCCCCCTTCTGAGCAGTTCTTC

V gene: TRBV7-2
J gene: TRBJ2-1
D gene: -
clone size: -
CDR3 protein: CASILGPTLYNEQFF
CDR3 DNA: TGTGCCAGCATACTGGGGCCTACCCTTTACAATGAGCAGTTCTTC

V gene: TRBV20-1
J gene: TRBJ2-1
D gene: -
clone size: -
CDR3 protein: CSARKDSSYNEQFF
CDR3 DNA: TGCAGTGCTAGAAAAGACAGCTCCTACAATGAGCAGTTCTTC

V gene: TRBV10-3
J gene: TRBJ2-5
D gene: -
clone size: -
CDR3 protein: CAISGTFKETQYF
CDR3 DNA: TGTGCCATCAGTGGGACTTTCAAAGAGACCCAGTACTTC

V gene: TRBV20-1
J gene: TRBJ2-1
D gene: -
clone size: few
CDR3 protein: CSARGLKEEQFF
CDR3 DNA: TGCAGTGCTAGGGGCCTCAAGGAGGAGCAGTTCTTC

V gene: TRBV27
J gene: TRBJ2-5
D gene: TRBD1
clone size: -
CDR3 protein: CASSLLGQTETQYF
CDR3 DNA: TGTGCCAGCAGCCTCTTGGGACAGACGGAGACCCAGTACTTC

V gene: TRBV4-1
J gene: TRBJ2-1
D gene: TRBD2
clone size: -
CDR3 protein: CASSQASWGSGGPSEQFF
CDR3 DNA: TGCGCCAGCAGCCAAGCCTCCTGGGGTAGCGGGGGGCCGAGTGAGCAGTTCTTC

V gene: TRBV20-1
J gene: TRBJ2-7
D gene: -
clone size: few
CDR3 protein: CSARDGDTLYEQYF
CDR3 DNA: TGCAGTGCTAGAGATGGGGACACTCTCTACGAGCAGTACTTC

V gene: TRBV30
J gene: TRBJ1-2
D gene: -
clone size: -
CDR3 protein: CAWSPDSFYGYTF
CDR3 DNA: TGTGCCTGGAGCCCTGACTCCTTCTATGGCTACACCTTC

V gene: TRBV11-2
J gene: TRBJ2-1
D gene: TRBD2
clone size: -
CDR3 protein: CASSRGLAGNEQFF
CDR3 DNA: TGTGCCAGCAGCCGTGGTCTAGCGGGGAATGAGCAGTTCTTC

V gene: TRBV3-1
J gene: TRBJ2-3
D gene: TRBD2
clone size: -
CDR3 protein: CASSQEAGEGDTQYF
CDR3 DNA: TGTGCCAGCAGCCAAGAAGCGGGGGAAGGAGATACGCAGTATTTT

V gene: TRBV12-3/TRBV12-4
J gene: TRBJ2-1
D gene: TRBD1
clone size: -
CDR3 protein: CASSFPGQGYNEQFF
CDR3 DNA: TGTGCCAGCAGTTTTCCGGGACAGGGCTACAATGAGCAGTTCTTC

V gene: TRBV7-8
J gene: TRBJ2-7
D gene: -
clone size: -
CDR3 protein: CASSYSLGMSSYEQYF
CDR3 DNA: TGTGCCAGCAGCTACAGCCTGGGGATGAGCTCCTACGAGCAGTACTTC